A selection of T cell receptor beta chains follows, all from one sample in a study of glioma-infiltrating T cells after dendritic cell vaccination. TCRdb's copy holds only in-frame clones and misses some; the assay was immunoSEQ multiplex PCR. The sample carries roughly 100,000 clones, roughly 89% recorded once. Specimen: blood, collected after dendritic cell vaccination. The receptors derive from a human donor with glioblastoma. Each CDR3 is given without its conserved first and last residue. The order of the fields is V gene, CDR3 length, CDR3 protein.

TRBV5-4,13,ASSFTSGFDNEQF
TRBV9,13,ASSVAGLEGAEQF
TRBV5-1,15,ASSFFRTSGKNNEQF
TRBV6-5,13,ATRSGAGVVSPLH
TRBV11-2,11,ASSSGQFYEQY
TRBV29-1,13,SVGDRTSSGNTIY
TRBV6-1,12,ASRMDWGNTEAF
TRBV30,13,AWSVGGTGPYEQY
TRBV5-1,11,ASSLLERSEAF
TRBV4-1,13,ASSQTGLPYTEAF
TRBV5-1,11,ASSLGQGRGYT
TRBV6-5,10,ASSSRGNTIY
TRBV9,12,ASSVRSGGDTQY
TRBV19,16,ASRTGLAGYWDTGELF
TRBV5-1,14,ASRDAPGLADNEQF
TRBV7-9,11,ASSGDSSYEQY
TRBV30,12,AWSRGLSTDTQY
TRBV27,11,ASRYGTGFGYT